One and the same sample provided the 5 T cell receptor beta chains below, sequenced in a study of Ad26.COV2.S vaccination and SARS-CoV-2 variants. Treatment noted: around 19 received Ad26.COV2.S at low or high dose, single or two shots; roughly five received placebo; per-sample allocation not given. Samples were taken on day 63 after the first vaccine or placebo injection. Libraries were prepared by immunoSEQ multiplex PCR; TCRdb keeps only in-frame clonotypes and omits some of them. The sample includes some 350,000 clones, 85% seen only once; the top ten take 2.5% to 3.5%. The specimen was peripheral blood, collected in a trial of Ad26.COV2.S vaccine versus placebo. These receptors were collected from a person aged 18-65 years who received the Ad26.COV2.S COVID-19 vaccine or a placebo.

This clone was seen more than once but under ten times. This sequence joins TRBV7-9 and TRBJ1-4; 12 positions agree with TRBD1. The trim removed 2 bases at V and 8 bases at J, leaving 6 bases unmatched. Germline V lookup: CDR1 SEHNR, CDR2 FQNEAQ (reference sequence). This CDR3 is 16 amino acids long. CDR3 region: CASSLLGQGASEKLFF. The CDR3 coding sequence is TGTGCCAGCAGCTTACTGGGACAGGGGGCTAGCGAAAAACTGTTTTTT.

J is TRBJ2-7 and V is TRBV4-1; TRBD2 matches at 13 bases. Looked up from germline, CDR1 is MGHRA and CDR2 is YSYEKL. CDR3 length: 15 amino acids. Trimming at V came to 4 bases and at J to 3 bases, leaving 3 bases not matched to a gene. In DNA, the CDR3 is TGCGCCAGCAGCCCAAGGACTAGCGGGAGCTACGAGCAGTACTTC. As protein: CASSPRTSGSYEQYF.

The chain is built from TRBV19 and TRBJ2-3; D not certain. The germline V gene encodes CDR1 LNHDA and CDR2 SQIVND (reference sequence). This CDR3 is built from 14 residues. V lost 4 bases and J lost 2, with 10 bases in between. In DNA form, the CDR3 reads TGTGCCAGTAGTACGCGTCCAACCACAGATACGCAGTATTTT. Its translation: CASSTRPTTDTQYF.

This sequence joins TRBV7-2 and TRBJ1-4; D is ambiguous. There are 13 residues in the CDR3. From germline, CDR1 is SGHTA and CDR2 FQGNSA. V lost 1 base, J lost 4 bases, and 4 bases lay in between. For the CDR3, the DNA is TGTGCCAGCAGCTTAGTTATTAATGAAAAACTGTTTTTT. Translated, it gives CASSLVINEKLFF.

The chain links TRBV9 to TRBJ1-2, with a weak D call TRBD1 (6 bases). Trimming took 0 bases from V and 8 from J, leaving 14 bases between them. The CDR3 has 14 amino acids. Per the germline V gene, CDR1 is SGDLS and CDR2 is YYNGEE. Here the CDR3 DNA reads TGTGCCAGCAGCGTAGGGGACACTACGCTGGGCTACACCTTC. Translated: CASSVGDTTLGYTF.